This T cell receptor (beta chain) was found in a study of blood T cell repertoires in COVID-19. Study context: Sites in the United States, Italy and Spain provided acute and convalescent COVID-19 samples. The cDNA or gDNA used as material had been derived from T cells, B-cell-depleted T cells, or PBMCs.

Libraries were prepared by immunoSEQ multiplex PCR; TCRdb keeps only in-frame clonotypes and omits some of them. In the table there are about 140,000 clones, 70% to 85% of which are singletons. The CDR3 length is 15 residues. Germline V gene data show CDR1 as SGHAT and CDR2 as FQDESV (reference sequence). J lost 0 bases, V lost 4 bases, and 5 bases had no gene match. The chain carries TRBV11-1 and TRBJ1-1; 7 bases are a match to TRBD1. This receptor was taken from a human donor in a cohort sampled during active COVID-19. Sequenced: peripheral blood. The CDR3 is CASSSPGQMNTEAFF. The CDR3, as DNA: TGTGCCAGCAGCTCACCGGGACAGATGAACACTGAAGCTTTCTTT.